A single sample gave rise to the 14 T cell receptor beta chains below, sequenced in a study of patients and donors after allogeneic stem cell transplantation. TCRdb processed the RT-PCR reads anew with MiXCR; each CDR3 protein has one entry. The sample holds some 87,000 distinct CDR3 sequences; about 48% are singletons and the top ten take under 70%. Sample: blood, either unsorted or a sorted T cell fraction (not recorded which). The receptors originated from a human donor who was either an allogeneic HSCT recipient or a stem cell or donor lymphocyte infusion donor (not recorded which). It is not recorded whose cells these are; they may come from a transplant donor.

The V and J genes are TRBV20-1 and TRBJ2-1, with D perhaps TRBD2 (6 bases). The V gene's germline CDR1 is DFQATT and CDR2 SNEGSKA (reference sequence). There are 14 residues in the CDR3. V lost 5 bases and J 7 bases, leaving 18 bases between the germline ends. The CDR3 reads CSAADAGLLNEQFF. The CDR3, as DNA: TGCAGTGCTGCCGACGCGGGACTCCTGAATGAGCAGTTCTTC.

J is TRBJ2-1 and V is TRBV20-1; TRBD2 agrees at 12 bases. Germline CDR1 and CDR2: DFQATT and SNEGSKA (reference sequence). The CDR3 consists of 15 residues. V was clipped by 6 bases and J by 7 bases; unmatched bases: 10. The CDR3 DNA sequence: TGCAGTGCACAGCTGACTAGCGGGAGACTTAATGAGCAGTTCTTC. This translates into CSAQLTSGRLNEQFF.

The chain has TRBV28 and TRBJ1-1, with no clear D. The CDR3 runs 13 residues. Germline-derived CDR1 and CDR2 are MDHEN and SYDVKM. V was trimmed by 0 bases and J by 5 bases, leaving 7 bases between them. The CDR3 DNA reads as TGTGCCAGCAGTTTATGGTTTGGGACTGAAGCTTTCTTT. Translated: CASSLWFGTEAFF.

This clonotype was seen a handful of times. This chain uses TRBV20-1 with TRBJ1-1, with a tentative D call TRBD1 (5 bases). The germline V gene has CDR1 DFQATT and CDR2 SNEGSKA (reference sequence). There are 13 residues in the CDR3. Trimming took off 3 bases at V and 5 bases at J, with 13 bases between the two ends. The CDR3 nucleotides read TGCAGTGCTAGCGATGGGGGGAGGACTGAAGCTTTCTTT. Amino acids: CSASDGGRTEAFF.

This clonotype has just a few counts. This chain connects TRBV12-3 or TRBV12-4 to TRBJ1-2; 7 bases agree with TRBD1. CDR3 size: 15 residues. With V trimmed by 1 base and J by 5 bases, 7 bases remained unmatched. CDR3 protein: CASSLVGTDPYGYTF. The CDR3 coding sequence is TGTGCCAGCAGTTTAGTAGGGACAGATCCATATGGCTACACCTTC.

This clonotype was counted only a few times. This sequence joins TRBV28 and TRBJ1-1; no clear D. CDR3 length: 13 residues. Germline loops: CDR1 MDHEN, CDR2 SYDVKM. The V end lost 7 bases, the J end lost 1 base, and 10 bases lay between the germline ends. The CDR3, as DNA: TGTGCCAGCACCGCCCTTTGGAACACTGAAGCTTTCTTT. This translates into CASTALWNTEAFF.

The V gene is TRBV5-1, the J gene TRBJ2-1; 9 positions agree with TRBD1. J lost 1 base, V lost 5 bases, and 10 bases had no gene match. Germline V gene lookup returns CDR1 SGHRS and CDR2 YFSETQ. There are 17 residues in the CDR3. The CDR3 sequence is CASSVGTGIISYNEQFF. The CDR3 region has the DNA TGCGCCAGCAGTGTGGGGACAGGGATTATTTCCTACAATGAGCAGTTCTTC.

This clonotype has more than one count but fewer than ten. The chain employs TRBV27 and TRBJ1-5; weak D call: TRBD1 (5 bases). V lost 5 bases and J 0 bases, leaving 8 bases between the germline ends. CDR3 length: 14 amino acids. Germline V lookup: CDR1 MNHEY, CDR2 SMNVEV (reference sequence). CDR3 residues: CASSPTVSNQPQHF. DNA for the CDR3: TGTGCCAGCAGTCCGACAGTTAGCAATCAGCCCCAGCATTTT.

The chain joins TRBV28 to TRBJ1-2, with 8 bases that match TRBD1. Germline loops: CDR1 MDHEN, CDR2 SYDVKM. The CDR3 consists of 16 residues. Trimming at V came to 3 bases and at J to 0 bases, leaving 6 bases not matched to a gene. The CDR3 nucleotides are TGTGCCAGCAGTTTCGGACAGGGATCCCCTAACTATGGCTACACCTTC. Translation gives CASSFGQGSPNYGYTF.

This clonotype was detected only a few times. The chain employs TRBV28 and TRBJ1-2, with a possible D match to TRBD1 (6 bases). Germline V lookup: CDR1 MDHEN, CDR2 SYDVKM. V gave up 3 bases and J gave up 4 bases, with 15 bases separating them. This CDR3 has 15 residues. In nucleotides, the CDR3 is TGTGCCAGCAGTTTGGGCACAGGGCTTGTCTATGGCTACACCTTC. Its translation: CASSLGTGLVYGYTF.

The genes are TRBV5-6 and TRBJ1-1; no clear D. The V gene lost 5 bases and the J gene lost 5 bases, with 16 bases spanning the gap. CDR1 is SGHDT and CDR2 is YYEEEE in the germline V gene. CDR3 size: 14 residues. The CDR3 sequence is CASRIRGVGTEAFF. CDR3 in DNA: TGTGCCAGCAGGATAAGAGGTGTGGGGACTGAAGCTTTCTTT.

V gene TRBV5-1 combines with J gene TRBJ1-1; D is ambiguous. The CDR3 contains 14 residues. The V gene lost 0 bases and the J gene lost 3 bases, with 9 bases spanning the gap. CDR1 and CDR2 (germline): SGHRS, YFSETQ. CDR3 bases: TGCGCCAGCAGCTTGGATATAGGGCACACTGAAGCTTTCTTT. It translates to CASSLDIGHTEAFF. The whole variable domain, remainder taken from reference TRBV5-1 and TRBJ1-1, is KAGVTQTPRYLIKTRGQQVTLSCSPISGHRSVSWYQQTPGQGLQFLFEYFSETQRNKGNFPGRFSGRQFSNSRSEMNVSTLELGDSALYLCASSLDIGHTEAFFGQGTRLTVV.

This clonotype was detected only a few times. The J gene is TRBJ1-5, the V gene TRBV6-2 or TRBV6-3; unclear D gene. The CDR3 is made up of 15 amino acids. V was clipped by 2 bases and J by 4 bases, with 12 bases between them. Looked up from germline, CDR1 is MNHEY and CDR2 is SVGEGT. In DNA, the CDR3 is TGTGCCAGCAGTTACCCGATATGGTGGAATCAGCCCCAGCATTTT. It translates to CASSYPIWWNQPQHF.

The V call is TRBV25-1, the J call TRBJ1-1; no reliable D call. CDR3 length: 14 amino acids. From germline, CDR1 is MGHDK and CDR2 SYGVNS. The V end was cut by 3 bases, the J end by 1 base, with 9 bases between. The DNA for the CDR3 is TGTGCCAGCAGTGAGGTGGAGGAGAACACTGAAGCTTTCTTT. This encodes CASSEVEENTEAFF.